The present entry profiles one TCR beta chain with its context. The antigen is not known. V shed 4 bases and J shed 8 bases, with 5 bases lying between them. CDR3 length: 11 residues. From germline, CDR1 is SEHNR and CDR2 FQNEAQ (reference sequence). Repertoires were generated with immunoSEQ multiplex PCR, while TCRdb's copy carries only in-frame clones and drops some. Among roughly 120,000 clones listed, about 87% were seen once. This sample is part of a study of T cell responses to AZD1222 COVID-19 vaccine. Overall study: Pooling covered second doses at about 4 or about 12 weeks. Study-wide results and caveats: Of spike-specific TCRs, nearly half reportedly target regions left unmutated in variants. It should be noted that donors were predominantly white British and more often female, and clonal diversity was possibly underestimated. When two AZD1222 doses had been given, Spike-specific TCR breadth and depth rose.

The sample consisted of peripheral blood, taken on day 0 of AZD1222 vaccination. The clonotype originates from an adult in good health. V usage is TRBV7-9 and J usage is TRBJ1-4; unclear D gene. CDR3 amino acids: CASSSTEKLFF. The CDR3 DNA sequence: TGTGCCAGCAGCTCGACAGAAAAACTGTTTTTT. Filled out from reference TRBV7-9 and TRBJ1-4, the complete variable domain reads DTGVSQNPRHKITKRGQNVTFRCDPISEHNRLYWYRQTLGQGPEFLTYFQNEAQLEKSRLLSDRFSAERPKGSFSTLEIQRTEQGDSAMYLCASSSTEKLFFGSGTQLSVL.